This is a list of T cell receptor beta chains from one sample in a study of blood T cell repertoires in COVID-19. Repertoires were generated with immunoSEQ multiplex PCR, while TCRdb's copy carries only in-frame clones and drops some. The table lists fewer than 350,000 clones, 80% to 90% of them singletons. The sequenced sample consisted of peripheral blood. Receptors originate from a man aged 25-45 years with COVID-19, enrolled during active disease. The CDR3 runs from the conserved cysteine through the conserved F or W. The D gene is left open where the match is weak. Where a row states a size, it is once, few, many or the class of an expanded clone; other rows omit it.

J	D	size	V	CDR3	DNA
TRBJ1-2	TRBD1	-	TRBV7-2	CASRIQGAVGYTF	TGTGCCAGCAGAATACAGGGGGCGGTTGGCTACACCTTC
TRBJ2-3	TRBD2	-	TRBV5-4	CASSLTSGITDTQYF	TGTGCCAGCAGCTTGACTAGCGGGATCACAGATACGCAGTATTTT
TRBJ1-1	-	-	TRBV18	CASSPNSGTPGNTEAFF	TGTGCCAGCTCACCGAACAGCGGAACCCCAGGAAACACTGAAGCTTTCTTT
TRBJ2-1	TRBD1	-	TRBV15	CATSRRDRDNEQFF	TGTGCCACCAGCCGCAGGGACAGGGACAATGAGCAGTTCTTC
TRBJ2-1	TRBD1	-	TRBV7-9	CASTGTGHNEQFF	TGTGCCAGCACAGGGACAGGGCACAATGAGCAGTTCTTC
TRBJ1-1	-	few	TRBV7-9	CASSLPPFPEAFF	TGTGCCAGCAGCTTACCCCCATTCCCTGAAGCTTTCTTT
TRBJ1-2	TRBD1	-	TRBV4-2	CASSRTRPQGAIEGYTF	TGTGCCAGCAGCCGTACCCGCCCACAGGGGGCCATAGAAGGCTACACCTTC
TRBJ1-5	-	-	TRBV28	CASSVPQGQQPQHF	TGTGCCAGCAGTGTTCCCCAGGGCCAGCAGCCCCAGCATTTT
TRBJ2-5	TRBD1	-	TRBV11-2	CASSHGTGGGTLAETQYF	TGTGCCAGCAGCCACGGGACAGGGGGCGGTACGCTCGCGGAGACCCAGTACTTC
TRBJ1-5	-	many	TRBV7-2	CASSESGLRGKGHF	TGTGCCAGCAGCGAAAGCGGTCTCCGGGGAAAAGGGCATTTT